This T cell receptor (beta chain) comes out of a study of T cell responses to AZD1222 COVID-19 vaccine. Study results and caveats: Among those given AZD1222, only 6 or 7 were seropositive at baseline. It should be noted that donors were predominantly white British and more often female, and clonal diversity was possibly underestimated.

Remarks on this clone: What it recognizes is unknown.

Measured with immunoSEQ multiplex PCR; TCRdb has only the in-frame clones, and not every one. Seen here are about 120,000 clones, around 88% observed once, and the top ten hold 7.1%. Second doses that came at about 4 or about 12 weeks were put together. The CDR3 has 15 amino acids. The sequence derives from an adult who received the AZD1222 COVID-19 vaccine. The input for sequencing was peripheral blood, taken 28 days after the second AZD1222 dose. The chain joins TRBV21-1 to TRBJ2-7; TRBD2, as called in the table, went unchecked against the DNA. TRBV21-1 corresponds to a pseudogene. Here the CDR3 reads CASSKERGSSYEQYF. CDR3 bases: TGTGCCAGCAGCAAAGAACGCGGAAGCTCCTACGAGCAGTACTTC.